This TCR beta chain was identified during a study of blood T cell repertoires in COVID-19. Looking at the study overall: Collection of acute and convalescent COVID-19 samples took place in the United States, Italy and Spain. T cells, B-cell-depleted T cells, or PBMCs supplied cDNA or gDNA.

Germline trimming cut 6 bases from V and 5 bases from J; bases unmatched to any gene: 4. Germline CDR1 reads LNHDA; CDR2 reads SQIVND (reference sequence). This CDR3 spans 14 amino acids. Under the authors' procedure: Reference gene primer amplification in the assay estimated nucleated cell counts. Here immunoSEQ multiplex PCR was the method, and the copy in TCRdb shows in-frame clones only, minus some. V and J calls and clone size are those listed in that table; D and trimming were worked out from the DNA. The sample carries under 200,000 clones, more than 75% recorded once. This sequence joins TRBV19 and TRBJ1-4, with TRBD1 matching over 9 bases. Input material: peripheral blood. This clonotype originated in a man between 18 and 35 years old with acute or convalescent COVID-19. CDR3 protein: CASRRQGGNEKLFF. CDR3 bases: TGTGCCAGTAGGAGACAGGGGGGGAATGAAAAACTGTTTTTT.